The clone carrying this T cell receptor beta chain was detected ten times or more. Its target is not known. The CDR3 end falls 3 residues outside the read, so it is completed with the germline J gene. This sample is part of a study of T cell clonality in common variable immunodeficiency. Broader study findings: Links between repertoire features and CVID complications were heterogeneity-limited. Shared TCRbeta clones were fewer between CVID subjects than controls. T cell subpopulation sequencing would be needed to explain CVID clonality.

This CDR3 has 14 residues. CDR1 is SGHRS and CDR2 is YFSETQ in the germline V gene. Trimming cost V 4 bases and J 6 bases, with 13 bases left between them. Repertoires were generated with immunoSEQ multiplex PCR, while TCRdb's copy carries only in-frame clones and drops some. The sample lists approximately 45,000 clones, none appearing once, the ten largest making up 2% to 2.5%. This receptor was taken from a person aged 18 to 70 in good health. The chain links TRBV5-1 to TRBJ1-4; D is possibly TRBD1 (5 bases). Material for sequencing was peripheral blood mononuclear cells. CDR3: CASSPSGLHEKLFF. CDR3 bases read: TGCGCCAGCAGCCCCTCAGGGCTGCATGAAAAA.